The 9 T cell receptor beta chains below come from one sample, sequenced in a study of blood T cell repertoires in COVID-19. Here immunoSEQ multiplex PCR was the method, and the copy in TCRdb shows in-frame clones only, minus some. The sample yields 250,000 to 350,000 clones, 84% seen once. Sequencing was done on a sample of peripheral blood. The receptors here all came from a human donor with COVID-19, enrolled during active disease. The donor label of this sample is uncertain.

The sample holds one count of this clone. V gene TRBV28 combines with J gene TRBJ1-2, with TRBD1 identical over 9 bases. Germline CDR1 MDHEN, CDR2 SYDVKM. After removal of 1 base from V and 0 bases from J, the junction contained 9 bases not matched to a gene. There are 18 residues in the CDR3. The CDR3 is CASSLSLRGTGSNYGYTF. In DNA, the CDR3 is TGTGCCAGCAGTTTATCCCTAAGGGGGACAGGGTCTAACTATGGCTACACCTTC.

This chain connects TRBV6-4 to TRBJ2-1, with TRBD1 matching over 8 bases. After removal of 4 bases from V and 13 bases from J, the junction contained 9 bases not matched to a gene. The CDR3 runs 13 residues. The V gene's germline CDR1 is MRHNA and CDR2 SNTAGT. The CDR3 DNA sequence: TGTGCCAGCAGTGTGGAGGACAGGGTGGAACAGTTCTTC. It encodes CASSVEDRVEQFF.

The V and J genes are TRBV9 and TRBJ2-1; TRBD2 matches 7 bases. The germline V gene encodes CDR1 SGDLS and CDR2 YYNGEE. The CDR3 contains 15 residues. Unmatched junction bases numbered 14, after V lost 4 bases and J lost 10 bases. CDR3 sequence: CASSPLAAGGREQFF. The CDR3, as DNA: TGTGCCAGCAGCCCGCTAGCGGCAGGAGGTCGGGAGCAGTTCTTC.

The chain is built from TRBV28 and TRBJ2-2; 9 bases agree with TRBD2. Germline V gene data show CDR1 as MDHEN and CDR2 as SYDVKM. With V trimmed by 10 bases and J by 6 bases, 9 bases remained unmatched. There are 14 residues in the CDR3. The DNA of the CDR3 is TGTGCCACCTTAGCGGGAGAAGGGGCCGGGGAGCTGTTTTTT. As protein: CATLAGEGAGELFF.

The V gene is TRBV6-2 or TRBV6-3, the J gene TRBJ2-7; D perhaps matches TRBD1 (8 bases). The CDR3 runs 18 residues. Per germline, CDR1 MNHEY and CDR2 SVGEGT. V lost 6 bases, J lost 9 bases, and 33 bases lay in between. The CDR3: CASSPRTGYQRGLFAQYF. CDR3 bases: TGTGCCAGCAGCCCCCGGACAGGGTATCAGCGGGGCCTTTTCGCGCAGTACTTC.

This clone was seen just once. The chain has TRBV29-1 and TRBJ2-7; D ambiguous. CDR1 SQVTM and CDR2 ANQGSEA come from the germline V gene. This CDR3 has 13 amino acids. V was pared by 7 bases and J by 0 bases, with 13 bases between. CDR3 sequence: CSARPGSSYEQYF. The CDR3 region has the DNA TGCAGCGCCCGACCAGGAAGCTCCTACGAGCAGTACTTC.

CDR3 in amino acids: CASSLGSQVYGYTF. The CDR3, as DNA: TGTGCCAGCAGCTTGGGCAGTCAGGTCTATGGCTACACCTTC. The V call is TRBV5-8, the J call TRBJ1-2, with D hard to call. This CDR3 is built from 14 residues. Germline CDR1 is SGHTS and CDR2 is YDEGEE. V was trimmed by 0 bases and J by 4 bases, leaving 10 bases between them.

The chain combines TRBV6-5 with TRBJ1-2; the D gene is possibly TRBD1 (5 bases). Trimming removed 2 bases from V and 2 bases from J, with 9 bases in between. Germline V lookup: CDR1 MNHEY, CDR2 SVGAGI. The CDR3 has 14 residues. The CDR3 bases are TGTGCCAGCAGTTACCGTGGGGCCAACTATGGCTACACCTTC. Encoded protein: CASSYRGANYGYTF.

Of note for this clone: A read error may produce the germline difference seen at one junction end. The rearrangement joins TRBV19 to TRBJ1-2, with D possibly TRBD1 on 6 matching bases. The CDR3 runs 15 residues. Germline V gives CDR1 LNHDA, CDR2 SQIVND (reference sequence). The CDR3 DNA follows: TGTGCCAGTAGTGTCGACAGGTCTTATAACCATGGCTACACCTTC. Translation gives CASSVDRSYNHGYTF.